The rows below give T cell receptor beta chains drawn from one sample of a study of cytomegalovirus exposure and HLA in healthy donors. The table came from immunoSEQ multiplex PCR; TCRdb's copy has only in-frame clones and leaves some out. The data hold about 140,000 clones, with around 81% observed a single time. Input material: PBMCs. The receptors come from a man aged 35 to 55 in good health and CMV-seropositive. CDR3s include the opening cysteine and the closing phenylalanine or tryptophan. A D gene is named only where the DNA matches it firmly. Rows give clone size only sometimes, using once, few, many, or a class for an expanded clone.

cdr3_nt: TGTGCCAGCAGCTTGGCAGCGGACGCCGAAAAACTGTTTTTT; cdr3_aa: CASSLAADAEKLFF; d_call: .; clone_size: .; j_call: TRBJ1-4; v_call: TRBV5-4
cdr3_nt: TGCGCCAGCAGCCAAGATACAGGGACTGGAAACACCATATATTTT; cdr3_aa: CASSQDTGTGNTIYF; d_call: .; clone_size: .; j_call: TRBJ1-3; v_call: TRBV4-3
cdr3_nt: TGCAGCGGGGGGACAGGGACGGGTAACGAGCAGTACTTC; cdr3_aa: CSGGTGTGNEQYF; d_call: TRBD1; clone_size: few; j_call: TRBJ2-7; v_call: TRBV29-1
cdr3_nt: TGTGCCAGTACCCCGACAGGCTCAGCTGAAGCTTTCTTT; cdr3_aa: CASTPTGSAEAFF; d_call: .; clone_size: few; j_call: TRBJ1-1; v_call: TRBV19
cdr3_nt: TGTGCCAGCAGCTTAGCAGGGAGCTCCTACGAGCAGTACTTC; cdr3_aa: CASSLAGSSYEQYF; d_call: .; clone_size: .; j_call: TRBJ2-7; v_call: TRBV7-2
cdr3_nt: TGTGCCAGCTCACCGGAACTAGATAAGAACGAGCAGTACTTC; cdr3_aa: CASSPELDKNEQYF; d_call: .; clone_size: once; j_call: TRBJ2-7; v_call: TRBV18
cdr3_nt: TGCGCCAGCAGCCAAGATTTAGGGAGGAGTGGACTAGTCCTCTACAATGAGCAGTTCTTC; cdr3_aa: CASSQDLGRSGLVLYNEQFF; d_call: TRBD2; clone_size: .; j_call: TRBJ2-1; v_call: TRBV4-1
cdr3_nt: TGTGCCAGCAGCGGGGATAGCAATCAGCCCCAGCATTTT; cdr3_aa: CASSGDSNQPQHF; d_call: .; clone_size: .; j_call: TRBJ1-5; v_call: TRBV28
cdr3_nt: TGTGCCAGCAGTGACTCGCAGGGGTCAGATACGCAGTATTTT; cdr3_aa: CASSDSQGSDTQYF; d_call: .; clone_size: .; j_call: TRBJ2-3; v_call: TRBV6-4
cdr3_nt: TGCGCCAGCAGCTTGGTGTCTGGAGTCGTTAATGAAAAACTGTTTTTT; cdr3_aa: CASSLVSGVVNEKLFF; d_call: .; clone_size: .; j_call: TRBJ1-4; v_call: TRBV5-1
cdr3_nt: TGTGCCAGCAGCTTAACTAACGTGGGGACCCAGTACTTC; cdr3_aa: CASSLTNVGTQYF; d_call: .; clone_size: .; j_call: TRBJ2-5; v_call: TRBV11-2
cdr3_nt: TGTGCCACCAGCAGAGGTTATACGGGGAGACCGGCTGACACTGAAGCTTTCTTT; cdr3_aa: CATSRGYTGRPADTEAFF; d_call: .; clone_size: .; j_call: TRBJ1-1; v_call: TRBV15
cdr3_nt: TGTGCCAGCAGCCCGGGGACAGTTAATAATTCACCCCTCCACTTT; cdr3_aa: CASSPGTVNNSPLHF; d_call: TRBD1; clone_size: .; j_call: TRBJ1-6; v_call: TRBV11-2
cdr3_nt: TGTGCCAGTAGTATTAACATCTATCAGCCCCAGCATTTT; cdr3_aa: CASSINIYQPQHF; d_call: .; clone_size: .; j_call: TRBJ1-5; v_call: TRBV19
cdr3_nt: TGTGCCAGCAGCTTAGTTCGGAGGCTACAAGAGACCCAGTACTTC; cdr3_aa: CASSLVRRLQETQYF; d_call: .; clone_size: .; j_call: TRBJ2-5; v_call: TRBV13
cdr3_nt: TGTGCCAGCAGTGAACTGGACAGGGACACTGAAGCTTTCTTT; cdr3_aa: CASSELDRDTEAFF; d_call: TRBD1; clone_size: .; j_call: TRBJ1-1; v_call: TRBV6-1
cdr3_nt: TGCAGCGTCGTCACAACCGGACAGGCCTCGATCTACGAGCAGTACTTC; cdr3_aa: CSVVTTGQASIYEQYF; d_call: TRBD1; clone_size: .; j_call: TRBJ2-7; v_call: TRBV29-1
cdr3_nt: TGTGCCAGCAGTTATCCCGGACTAGCGGGTGGTAGCTCCTACAATGAGCAGTTCTTC; cdr3_aa: CASSYPGLAGGSSYNEQFF; d_call: TRBD2; clone_size: .; j_call: TRBJ2-1; v_call: TRBV6-9
cdr3_nt: TGTGCCAGCAAGGGACTAGCCGAATTTTCCTACAATGAGCAGTTCTTC; cdr3_aa: CASKGLAEFSYNEQFF; d_call: TRBD2; clone_size: .; j_call: TRBJ2-1; v_call: TRBV27
cdr3_nt: TGTGCCAGCAGCGTCAGCGGGGGCTCCTACAATGAGCAGTTCTTC; cdr3_aa: CASSVSGGSYNEQFF; d_call: TRBD2; clone_size: .; j_call: TRBJ2-1; v_call: TRBV7-2
cdr3_nt: TGCGCCAGCAGCTTTGTACAGGGAAACTACGAGCAGTACTTC; cdr3_aa: CASSFVQGNYEQYF; d_call: .; clone_size: many; j_call: TRBJ2-7; v_call: TRBV5-1
cdr3_nt: TGCGCCAGCAGCTCCAGCGGGGGGGCCTACGAGCAGTACTTC; cdr3_aa: CASSSSGGAYEQYF; d_call: TRBD2; clone_size: once; j_call: TRBJ2-7; v_call: TRBV5-1
cdr3_nt: TGTGCCAGCAGTTTTCCCGCAGGGTATGGCTACACCTTC; cdr3_aa: CASSFPAGYGYTF; d_call: .; clone_size: .; j_call: TRBJ1-2; v_call: TRBV28
cdr3_nt: TGTGCCAGCATGATCGGGGGAAACACCATATATTTT; cdr3_aa: CASMIGGNTIYF; d_call: .; clone_size: once; j_call: TRBJ1-3; v_call: TRBV6-1
cdr3_nt: TGTGCCAGCAGCCAAGATCTAGCTACTACCACAGATACGCAGTATTTT; cdr3_aa: CASSQDLATTTDTQYF; d_call: .; clone_size: .; j_call: TRBJ2-3; v_call: TRBV4-2
cdr3_nt: TGTGCCATTGGAGGAGCTGGGGCCAACGTCCTGACTTTC; cdr3_aa: CAIGGAGANVLTF; d_call: .; clone_size: few; j_call: TRBJ2-6; v_call: TRBV10-3
cdr3_nt: TGTGCCAGCAGGAAGGCAGGTTCCTACGAGCAGTACTTC; cdr3_aa: CASRKAGSYEQYF; d_call: .; clone_size: once; j_call: TRBJ2-7; v_call: TRBV2
cdr3_nt: TGCGCCAGCAGCTTCCGGGACAGGGGTGCCCGTCCCTCTGGGGCCAACGTCCTGACTTTC; cdr3_aa: CASSFRDRGARPSGANVLTF; d_call: TRBD1; clone_size: .; j_call: TRBJ2-6; v_call: TRBV5-1
cdr3_nt: TGCGCCAGCAGCACGGGACTTATAAACTACGAGCAGTACTTC; cdr3_aa: CASSTGLINYEQYF; d_call: .; clone_size: .; j_call: TRBJ2-7; v_call: TRBV4-1
cdr3_nt: TGTGCCAGCAGCCCTTATTCGGGGGCCTACGAGCAGTACTTC; cdr3_aa: CASSPYSGAYEQYF; d_call: .; clone_size: .; j_call: TRBJ2-7; v_call: TRBV7-2
cdr3_nt: TGTGCCATCAGTAGTCAGGCTGGTCACTACGAGCAGTACTTC; cdr3_aa: CAISSQAGHYEQYF; d_call: .; clone_size: .; j_call: TRBJ2-7; v_call: TRBV10-3
cdr3_nt: TGTGCCAGCAGTGTCGGACACCCCTCTGGAAACACCATATATTTT; cdr3_aa: CASSVGHPSGNTIYF; d_call: .; clone_size: .; j_call: TRBJ1-3; v_call: TRBV2
cdr3_nt: TGCGCCAGCAGCCAAGATCCGGTCGGGACAGGGGTTCACGAGCAGTACTTC; cdr3_aa: CASSQDPVGTGVHEQYF; d_call: TRBD1; clone_size: few; j_call: TRBJ2-7; v_call: TRBV4-3
cdr3_nt: TGTGCCAGCAGCCGGGAGATCCAGGGACGAGAAAAACTGTTTTTT; cdr3_aa: CASSREIQGREKLFF; d_call: .; clone_size: medium-sized; j_call: TRBJ1-4; v_call: TRBV5-6
cdr3_nt: TGTGCCAGCAGCAGTCTACAGGGGGCGAGGAGATACGAGCAGTACTTC; cdr3_aa: CASSSLQGARRYEQYF; d_call: TRBD1; clone_size: .; j_call: TRBJ2-7; v_call: TRBV2
cdr3_nt: TGTGCCAGCAGTTTCGGCAGGGGGCGAACTGAAGCTTTCTTT; cdr3_aa: CASSFGRGRTEAFF; d_call: TRBD1; clone_size: once; j_call: TRBJ1-1; v_call: TRBV27
cdr3_nt: TGTGCCAGCAGACCTTCTTCAGTCCTCGAGCAGTACTTC; cdr3_aa: CASRPSSVLEQYF; d_call: .; clone_size: .; j_call: TRBJ2-7; v_call: TRBV14
cdr3_nt: TGTGCCAGCAGCTTAACTCAGTCGGCGGGGCAGGAGACCCAGTACTTC; cdr3_aa: CASSLTQSAGQETQYF; d_call: .; clone_size: .; j_call: TRBJ2-5; v_call: TRBV7-9
cdr3_nt: TGTGCCAGTAGTATAGCCAGACAGGGGATCGGCTCAACCGGGGAGCTGTTTTTT; cdr3_aa: CASSIARQGIGSTGELFF; d_call: TRBD1; clone_size: .; j_call: TRBJ2-2; v_call: TRBV19
cdr3_nt: TGCGCCAGCAGCCAAGTCGTGCAGGGCCCCTACGAGCAGTACTTC; cdr3_aa: CASSQVVQGPYEQYF; d_call: .; clone_size: .; j_call: TRBJ2-7; v_call: TRBV4-1
cdr3_nt: TGTGCCAGCAGCTTAAGCCCCCCACTAGCGGGAGTCACAGATACGCAGTATTTT; cdr3_aa: CASSLSPPLAGVTDTQYF; d_call: TRBD2; clone_size: .; j_call: TRBJ2-3; v_call: TRBV7-2
cdr3_nt: TGCGCCAGCAGCTTCGGGACAGGGAACACCGGGGAGCTGTTTTTT; cdr3_aa: CASSFGTGNTGELFF; d_call: TRBD1; clone_size: .; j_call: TRBJ2-2; v_call: TRBV5-1
cdr3_nt: TGTGCCAGCTCACCAACCGGAGTCCCCTACGAGCAGTACTTC; cdr3_aa: CASSPTGVPYEQYF; d_call: .; clone_size: .; j_call: TRBJ2-7; v_call: TRBV18
cdr3_nt: TGCGCCAGCAGCCAAGTCCTAGCGGGAGTTGACAATGAGCAGTTCTTC; cdr3_aa: CASSQVLAGVDNEQFF; d_call: TRBD2; clone_size: .; j_call: TRBJ2-1; v_call: TRBV4-3
cdr3_nt: TGTGCCAGCAGCTTAGCGGGACAGAAAGAGACCCAGTACTTC; cdr3_aa: CASSLAGQKETQYF; d_call: TRBD1; clone_size: .; j_call: TRBJ2-5; v_call: TRBV7-2
cdr3_nt: TGCGCCAGCAGCTTGGCGAGCGGGGGGCTCAGGGGCGAGCAGTACTTC; cdr3_aa: CASSLASGGLRGEQYF; d_call: TRBD2; clone_size: .; j_call: TRBJ2-7; v_call: TRBV5-1
cdr3_nt: TGCGCCAGCAGTGAGTTACAGGGGGTAACGTCCGGGGAGCTGTTTTTT; cdr3_aa: CASSELQGVTSGELFF; d_call: TRBD1; clone_size: .; j_call: TRBJ2-2; v_call: TRBV10-2
cdr3_nt: TGTGCCAGCACCGATGCAGACTACAATGAGCAGTTCTTC; cdr3_aa: CASTDADYNEQFF; d_call: .; clone_size: .; j_call: TRBJ2-1; v_call: TRBV28
cdr3_nt: TGTGCCAGCAGCGTCGACCCAGACAGGAACACTGAAGCTTTCTTT; cdr3_aa: CASSVDPDRNTEAFF; d_call: .; clone_size: .; j_call: TRBJ1-1; v_call: TRBV9
cdr3_nt: TGTGCCAGCAGCCAAGTCCGGACTAAGGATACGCAGTATTTT; cdr3_aa: CASSQVRTKDTQYF; d_call: .; clone_size: once; j_call: TRBJ2-3; v_call: TRBV4-2
cdr3_nt: TGTGCCAGCAAGGGGGGGGCCTACTCTGGGGCCAACGTCCTGACTTTC; cdr3_aa: CASKGGAYSGANVLTF; d_call: .; clone_size: .; j_call: TRBJ2-6; v_call: TRBV28
cdr3_nt: TGTGCCAGCAGTCCCCGGACACAGAACTATGGCTACACCTTC; cdr3_aa: CASSPRTQNYGYTF; d_call: .; clone_size: .; j_call: TRBJ1-2; v_call: TRBV28
cdr3_nt: TGTGCCAGCAGGGACTGGGGGACAGGAAATTCACCCCTCCACTTT; cdr3_aa: CASRDWGTGNSPLHF; d_call: TRBD1; clone_size: .; j_call: TRBJ1-6; v_call: TRBV6-1
cdr3_nt: TGCAGCGTTGATTCCAGGGTAGCTGGCTACACCTTC; cdr3_aa: CSVDSRVAGYTF; d_call: .; clone_size: .; j_call: TRBJ1-2; v_call: TRBV29-1
cdr3_nt: TGTGCCAGCAGCCAAGATGCATTAACATCCTACGAGCAGTACTTC; cdr3_aa: CASSQDALTSYEQYF; d_call: .; clone_size: .; j_call: TRBJ2-7; v_call: TRBV14
cdr3_nt: TGTGCCAGCAGCTTAGCGGGGACAGTGAACACTGAAGCTTTCTTT; cdr3_aa: CASSLAGTVNTEAFF; d_call: TRBD1; clone_size: few; j_call: TRBJ1-1; v_call: TRBV7-2
cdr3_nt: TGTGCCAGCAGTGAAAGGGGGGGACAGGGGTTGACAGATACGCAGTATTTT; cdr3_aa: CASSERGGQGLTDTQYF; d_call: TRBD1; clone_size: few; j_call: TRBJ2-3; v_call: TRBV25-1
cdr3_nt: TGTGCCAGCAGTTACGACGAGTTCGGAGGTGGCTACACCTTC; cdr3_aa: CASSYDEFGGGYTF; d_call: .; clone_size: .; j_call: TRBJ1-2; v_call: TRBV6-5
cdr3_nt: TGTGCCAGCAGTCCCAGTGGGACAGGGCCCTACGAGCAGTACTTC; cdr3_aa: CASSPSGTGPYEQYF; d_call: TRBD1; clone_size: .; j_call: TRBJ2-7; v_call: TRBV28
cdr3_nt: TGTGCCAGCAGCTTGTTCACAGGCTCCTACGAGCAGTACTTC; cdr3_aa: CASSLFTGSYEQYF; d_call: .; clone_size: .; j_call: TRBJ2-7; v_call: TRBV5-4